One sample yielded the 7 T cell receptor beta chains listed below, sequenced in a study of T-cell reconstitution after alpha-beta-depleted transplantation in children. Preparation of the TCRbeta library was carried out with unique molecular identifiers. From the PCR reads, TCRdb called clonotypes with MiXCR, one entry per CDR3 protein. There are around 680,000 distinct CDR3 sequences in the sample; over 15% occur only once, and 1.1% lies in the top ten. The source material was PBMCs from the stem cell graft donor, sampled from the stem cell graft. These receptors came from a human donor who donated a stem cell graft to a child with acute myeloid leukemia.

This clonotype was counted only a few times. The rearrangement links TRBV7-9 to TRBJ1-3; no clear D. The CDR3 length is 15 residues. Germline CDR1 and CDR2: SEHNR and FQNEAQ (reference sequence). Deletions cut 6 bases from V and 0 bases from J, with 12 bases between. The CDR3 is CASSFSEASGNTIYF. The CDR3 bases are TGTGCCAGCAGTTTCTCAGAAGCCTCTGGAAACACCATATATTTT.

The chain couples TRBV29-1 to TRBJ1-6, with D maybe TRBD1 (5 bases). Germline CDR1 SQVTM, CDR2 ANQGSEA. Deletions cut 8 bases from V and 2 bases from J, with 13 bases between. This CDR3 has 14 amino acids. Here the CDR3 DNA reads TGCAGCCCACAAGGGGACCCCTATAATTCACCCCTCCACTTT. The encoded protein is CSPQGDPYNSPLHF. The variable domain in full, completed from reference TRBV29-1 and TRBJ1-6, reads SAVISQKPSRDICQRGTSLTIQCQVDSQVTMMFWYRQQPGQSLTLIATANQGSEATYESGFVIDKFPISRPNLTFSTLTVSNMSPEDSSIYLCSPQGDPYNSPLHFGNGTRLTVT.

This clonotype has only a few counts. V is TRBV7-8 and J is TRBJ1-4; tentatively, D is TRBD1 (6 bases). Trimming removed 5 bases from V and 7 bases from J, with 23 bases in between. Germline CDR1 reads SGHVS; CDR2 reads FQNEAQ. CDR3 length: 17 amino acids. The CDR3 bases are TGTGCCAGCAGCCCATCCCTGCGACAGGAGCAGGGTGAAAAACTGTTTTTT. This encodes CASSPSLRQEQGEKLFF.

The sample holds a few counts of this clonotype. The V call is TRBV5-1, the J call TRBJ2-1; D is unclear. This CDR3 contains 12 residues. V lost 8 bases and J lost 2, with 8 bases in between. Per the germline V gene, CDR1 is SGHRS and CDR2 is YFSETQ. The DNA for the CDR3 is TGCGCCAGTAGAGATACCTACAATGAGCAGTTCTTC. This encodes CASRDTYNEQFF.

This clonotype was picked up many times. This chain connects TRBV7-9 to TRBJ1-2; the D is unclear. The CDR3 covers 12 residues. CDR1 is SEHNR, CDR2 FQNEAQ, per germline (reference sequence). The germline V and J ends were trimmed by 6 bases and 7 bases, with 12 bases remaining between them. Here the CDR3 DNA reads TGTGCCAGCAGAGAAGGTCCTTCTGGCTACACCTTC. This encodes CASREGPSGYTF.

This clonotype was detected ten times or more. The junction differs from germline at one of its ends, possibly a read error. Here the CDR3 reads CSVEGGTYGYTF. The CDR3 DNA is TGCAGCGTGGAAGGCGGGACCTATGGCTACACCTTC. The chain carries TRBV29-1 and TRBJ1-2; weak D call: TRBD1 (5 bases). CDR1 is SQVTM and CDR2 is ANQGSEA in the germline V gene. The CDR3 has 12 residues.

The chain is built from TRBV29-1 and TRBJ1-1; no clear D gene. Trimming shortened V by 7 bases and J by 3 bases, and 15 bases separated the two germline ends. The CDR3 is 13 amino acids. The V gene's germline CDR1 is SQVTM and CDR2 ANQGSEA. The CDR3: CSASGPWDTEAFF. The CDR3 DNA follows: TGCAGCGCATCGGGCCCTTGGGACACTGAAGCTTTCTTT.